One TCR beta chain is described in this entry. The target antigen is unknown. This entry comes from a study of T cell clonotyping in hematopoietic cell transplantation. Study-wide points: Recipient TCR diversity dropped after transplant; expanded clonotypes rose from day 30 to 180. Few recipient clonotypes overlapped donors; over 97% were de novo at given depth.

Trimming cost V 0 bases and J 4 bases, with 18 bases left between them. Per the germline V gene, CDR1 is MGHDK and CDR2 is SYGVNS. The CDR3 has 17 residues. Profiled with immunoSEQ multiplex PCR; TCRdb holds only in-frame clones, not every one. The sample has over 10,000 clones; roughly 80% are singletons. This receptor was identified in a female patient in her 40s who had an allogeneic stem cell transplant from a related donor, so T cells may come from the graft donor. Some clones in this sample may be carry-over from other donors' samples. The sequencing here drew on PBMCs, taken 100 days after allogeneic stem cell transplant. The J gene is TRBJ1-2, the V gene TRBV25-1, with a tentative D call TRBD1 (6 bases). For the CDR3, the DNA is TGTGCCAGCAGTGAATACGGGGGGCAGGGCCACCGCTATGGCTACACCTTC. Encoded protein: CASSEYGGQGHRYGYTF.